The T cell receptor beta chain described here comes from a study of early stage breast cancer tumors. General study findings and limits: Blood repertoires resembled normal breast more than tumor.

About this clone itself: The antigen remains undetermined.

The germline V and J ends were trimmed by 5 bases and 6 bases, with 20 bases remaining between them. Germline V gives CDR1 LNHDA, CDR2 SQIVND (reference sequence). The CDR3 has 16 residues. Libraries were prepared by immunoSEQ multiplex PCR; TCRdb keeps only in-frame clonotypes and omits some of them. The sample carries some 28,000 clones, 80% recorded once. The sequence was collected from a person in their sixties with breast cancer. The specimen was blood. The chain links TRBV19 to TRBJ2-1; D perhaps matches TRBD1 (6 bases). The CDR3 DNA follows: TGTGCCAGTAGTCCTAAGACAGGCCGGCGGGTCAATGAGCAGTTCTTC. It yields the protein CASSPKTGRRVNEQFF.